Listed below are T cell receptor beta chains from one sample, sequenced in a study of lymphopenia after photon versus proton radiotherapy. Some clones are missing from TCRdb's copy, which holds only in-frame ones; the method was immunoSEQ multiplex PCR. The repertoire includes 53,000 or so clones, about 83% of them detected once, and 25% to 35% sits in the top ten. The specimen comprised peripheral blood, sampled from a patient treated with photon-based radiotherapy. Receptor source: a middle-aged man with gastric cancer. The CDR3 runs from the conserved cysteine through the conserved F or W. The order of the fields is V gene, clone size, J gene, D gene, CDR3 protein, CDR3 DNA. A D gene is named only where the DNA matches it firmly. Only part of the rows carry a size: once, few, many, or a class if the clone is expanded.

v_call: TRBV5-1
clone_size: NA
j_call: TRBJ2-3
d_call: TRBD1
cdr3_aa: CASRKQGVTDTQYF
cdr3_nt: TGCGCCAGCAGGAAACAGGGGGTCACAGATACGCAGTATTTT

v_call: TRBV4-1
clone_size: NA
j_call: TRBJ2-7
d_call: TRBD1
cdr3_aa: CASSPLKTGLSYEQYF
cdr3_nt: TGCGCCAGCAGCCCCCTGAAGACAGGGTTGTCCTACGAGCAGTACTTC

v_call: TRBV7-9
clone_size: NA
j_call: TRBJ2-2
d_call: TRBD2
cdr3_aa: CASSLTAGGPNTGELFF
cdr3_nt: TGTGCCAGCAGCTTAACTGCGGGAGGCCCTAACACCGGGGAGCTGTTTTTT

v_call: TRBV10-3
clone_size: few
j_call: TRBJ1-4
d_call: TRBD1
cdr3_aa: CAISDRDRAGEKLFF
cdr3_nt: TGTGCCATCAGTGATCGCGACAGGGCGGGTGAAAAACTGTTTTTT

v_call: TRBV7-9
clone_size: NA
j_call: TRBJ2-2
d_call: TRBD1
cdr3_aa: CASSQGAVWKLFTGELFF
cdr3_nt: TGTGCCAGCAGCCAGGGGGCCGTCTGGAAGCTGTTCACCGGGGAGCTGTTTTTT

v_call: TRBV6-1
clone_size: NA
j_call: TRBJ2-7
d_call: TRBD2
cdr3_aa: CASSPPLAGAYEQYF
cdr3_nt: TGTGCCAGCAGTCCACCACTAGCGGGAGCCTACGAGCAGTACTTC

v_call: TRBV5-6
clone_size: NA
j_call: TRBJ2-1
d_call: TRBD2
cdr3_aa: CASSTSGHYNEQFF
cdr3_nt: TGTGCCAGCAGTACTAGCGGACATTACAATGAGCAGTTCTTC

v_call: TRBV5-6
clone_size: NA
j_call: TRBJ2-1
d_call: NA
cdr3_aa: CASSSPIQGLGIRQFF
cdr3_nt: TGTGCCAGCAGCTCCCCTATACAGGGTTTGGGCATACGGCAGTTCTTC

v_call: TRBV5-1
clone_size: NA
j_call: TRBJ1-4
d_call: TRBD1
cdr3_aa: CASSTGGANEKLFF
cdr3_nt: TGCGCCAGCAGCACAGGGGGGGCTAATGAAAAACTGTTTTTT

v_call: TRBV18
clone_size: once
j_call: TRBJ1-1
d_call: NA
cdr3_aa: CASSPPGRGHGTEAFF
cdr3_nt: TGTGCCAGCTCACCACCGGGACGGGGGCATGGCACTGAAGCTTTCTTT

v_call: TRBV5-1
clone_size: NA
j_call: TRBJ1-5
d_call: NA
cdr3_aa: CASSLTSNQPQHF
cdr3_nt: TGCGCCAGCAGCTTAACGTCAAATCAGCCCCAGCATTTT